This T cell receptor (beta chain) comes out of a study of shared clonotypes between healthy human individuals. Genomic DNA per cell subset filled all wells of several immunoSEQ plates. TCRdb's table, derived via immunoSEQ multiplex PCR, lists solely in-frame clones and lacks some. This sample yields roughly 2.2 million clones, of which 85% to 95% are seen a single time; around 0.38% belongs to the top ten. The ends lost 0 bases at V and 1 base at J; junction bases unmatched: 1. Germline CDR1 is KGHSH and CDR2 is LQKENI. The CDR3 consists of 15 residues. This TCR was recovered from a man aged 18 to 29 in good health. Some clones in this sample may be carry-over from other donors' samples. The V gene is TRBV18, the J gene TRBJ1-1, with 8 bases matching TRBD1. Material: naive CD4+ T cells from PBMCs. Subset defined: CD45RA+ positively selected. CDR3 sequence reads: CASSPPDRGNTEAFF. The CDR3 DNA follows: TGTGCCAGCTCACCACCCGACAGGGGGAACACTGAAGCTTTCTTT.